The 4 T cell receptor beta chains reported below all come from one sample, sequenced in a study of technical replicates of blood from several donors. Generated by immunoSEQ multiplex PCR, the TCRdb table keeps only in-frame clones and is missing some. The data show about 59,000 clones, 93% seen once. The specimen was PBMCs. Source of these receptors: a human donor in good health. Some clones in this sample may be carry-over from other donors' samples.

As for this clone: One end of the junction does not line up with germline, which may come from a read error. This chain connects TRBV7-2 to TRBJ1-2; D unclear. Germline-derived CDR1 and CDR2 are SGHTA and FQGNSA. The CDR3 runs to 15 residues. CDR3: CASSPRLAGVVRCAF. CDR3 nucleotides: TGTGCCAGCAGCCCTAGACTAGCGGGAGTGGTGCGTTGCGCCTTC.

The rearrangement uses TRBV6-1 and TRBJ1-2; TRBD1 agrees at 8 bases. Germline trimming cut 7 bases from V and 4 bases from J; bases unmatched to any gene: 11. The CDR3 extends over 15 amino acids. Germline CDR1 and CDR2: MNHNS and SASEGT. The CDR3 loop is CASKDDRGGFYGYTF. Here the CDR3 DNA reads TGTGCCAGCAAGGATGACAGGGGAGGCTTCTATGGCTACACCTTC.

The chain recombines TRBV2 with TRBJ2-7, with D unclear. CDR1 SNHLY and CDR2 FYNNEI come from the germline V gene. The CDR3 has 12 residues. With 6 bases removed from V and 5 bases from J, the gap between germline ends came to 11 bases. The CDR3 DNA reads as TGTGCCAGCAGGGTAGTAATTGACGAGCAGTACTTC. Translating it yields CASRVVIDEQYF.

The gene calls are TRBV7-3 and TRBJ2-7, with 12 nucleotides matching TRBD2. Germline lookup yields CDR1 SGHTA and CDR2 FQGTGA. V lost 5 bases and J lost 2; bases outside the gene matches: 4. The CDR3 loop spans 15 amino acids. The DNA of the CDR3 is TGTGCCAGCAGCACCACTAGCGGGAGGACCTACGAGCAGTACTTC. Amino acid sequence: CASSTTSGRTYEQYF.